This T cell receptor (beta chain) is from a study of blood T cell repertoires in COVID-19. About the research overall: The United States, Italy and Spain supplied acute and convalescent COVID-19 samples. T cells, B-cell-depleted T cells, or PBMCs provided the cDNA or gDNA that served as material.

The CDR3 has 12 residues. Losses at the gene ends were 11 bases for V and 4 bases for J; bases not matched to a gene: 7. The germline CDR1 and CDR2 sequences are MNHEY and SVGAGI. Seattle patient enrollment occurred during active infection, with longitudinal follow-up thereafter. In the original analysis: Counts of nucleated cells, estimated from reference gene primer amplification, were obtained. TCRdb's table, derived via immunoSEQ multiplex PCR, lists solely in-frame clones and lacks some. V, J and clone size derive from that table, while D and trimming were established from the DNA sequence. The sample lists approximately 400,000 clones; roughly 88% were seen once.

The source material was peripheral blood. The J gene is TRBJ1-2, the V gene TRBV6-5; 7 bases fit TRBD1. The receptor comes from a woman between 50 and 59 years old with COVID-19, enrolled during active disease. CDR3 sequence: CAVHRGSYGYTF. The CDR3 bases are TGTGCCGTACACAGGGGAAGCTATGGCTACACCTTC.